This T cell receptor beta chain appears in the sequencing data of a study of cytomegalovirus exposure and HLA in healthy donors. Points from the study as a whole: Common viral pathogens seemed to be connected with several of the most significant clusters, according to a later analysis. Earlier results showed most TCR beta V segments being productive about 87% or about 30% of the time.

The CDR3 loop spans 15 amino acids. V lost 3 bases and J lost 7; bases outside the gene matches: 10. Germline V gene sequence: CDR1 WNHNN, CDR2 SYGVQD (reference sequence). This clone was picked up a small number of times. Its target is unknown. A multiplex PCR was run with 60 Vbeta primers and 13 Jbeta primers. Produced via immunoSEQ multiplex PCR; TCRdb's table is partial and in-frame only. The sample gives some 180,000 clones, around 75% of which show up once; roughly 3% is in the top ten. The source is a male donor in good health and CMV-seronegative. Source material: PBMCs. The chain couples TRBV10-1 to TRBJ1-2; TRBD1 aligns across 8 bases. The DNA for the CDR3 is TGCGCCAGCAGTGACTCTGGGACAGGCCCCGGTGGCTACACCTTC. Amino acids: CASSDSGTGPGGYTF.